The clone carrying this T cell receptor beta chain has only a few counts. This entry comes from a study of blood T cell repertoires in COVID-19. The data were produced by immunoSEQ multiplex PCR, yet TCRdb's version contains in-frame clones alone and is incomplete. The sample includes roughly 100,000 clones, 75% to 90% seen only once; the top ten take 13%. This CDR3 region has 16 residues. V dropped 2 bases and J dropped 2; count of bases not matched to a gene: 9. Germline values: CDR1 LGHDT, CDR2 YNNKEL (reference sequence). Sequencing was performed on peripheral blood. The rearrangement links TRBV3-1 (or the pseudogene TRBV3-2) to TRBJ2-7, with 7 bases matching TRBD2. The source is a human donor in a cohort sampled during active or convalescent COVID-19. The CDR3: CASSQSAGEPPYEQYF. The CDR3 DNA is TGTGCCAGCAGCCAATCGGCGGGGGAGCCACCCTACGAGCAGTACTTC.